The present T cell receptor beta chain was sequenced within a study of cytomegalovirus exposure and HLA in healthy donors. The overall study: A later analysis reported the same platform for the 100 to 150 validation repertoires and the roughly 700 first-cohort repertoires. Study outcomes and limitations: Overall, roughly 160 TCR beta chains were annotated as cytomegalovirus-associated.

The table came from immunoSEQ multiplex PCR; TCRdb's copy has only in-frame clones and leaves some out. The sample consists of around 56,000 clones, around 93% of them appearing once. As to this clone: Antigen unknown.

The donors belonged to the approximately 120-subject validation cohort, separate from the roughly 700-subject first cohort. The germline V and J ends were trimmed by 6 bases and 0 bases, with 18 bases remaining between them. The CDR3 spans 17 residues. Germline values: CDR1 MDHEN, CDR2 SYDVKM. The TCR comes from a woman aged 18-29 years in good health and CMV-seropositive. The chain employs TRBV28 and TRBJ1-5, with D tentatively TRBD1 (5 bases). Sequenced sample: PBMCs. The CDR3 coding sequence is TGTGCCAGCAGCCCGAGGGCGGGGGTCCATAGCAATCAGCCCCAGCATTTT. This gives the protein CASSPRAGVHSNQPQHF.